This is a list of T cell receptor beta chains from one sample in a study of graft-versus-host responses after intestinal transplantation. The protocol was immunoSEQ multiplex PCR, while the TCRdb copy is restricted to in-frame clones and leaves out a portion. The sample lists approximately 99,000 clones; approximately 90% were seen once. No antigens are known for them. The source was unstimulated CD8+ T cells sorted from spleen or lymph node cells, collected before transplant. These receptors came from a human donor who was the organ donor for an intestinal transplant. Each CDR3 is given with its conserved first and last residue. A D gene is named only where the DNA matches it firmly. Clone size appears in some rows only: once, few, many, or a class for an expanded clone.

j_gene	d_gene	abundance	v_gene	len	CDR3aa	CDR3nt
TRBJ2-7	NA	NA	TRBV7-3	12	CASSPYSYEQYF	TGTGCCAGCAGCCCGTACTCCTACGAGCAGTACTTC
TRBJ2-1	NA	NA	TRBV15	15	CATSRDPAGIDEQFF	TGTGCCACCAGCAGAGATCCCGCGGGGATTGATGAGCAGTTCTTC
TRBJ1-4	TRBD1	NA	TRBV28	15	CASSYRDREIEKLFF	TGTGCCAGCAGCTACCGGGACAGGGAAATAGAAAAACTGTTTTTT
TRBJ1-5	TRBD1	NA	TRBV5-1	17	CAGADRGKSFSNQPQHF	TGCGCCGGAGCGGACAGGGGAAAATCATTTAGCAATCAGCCCCAGCATTTT
TRBJ2-7	NA	NA	TRBV11-2	15	CASSPYAKRWNEQYF	TGTGCCAGCAGCCCATACGCTAAGCGGTGGAACGAGCAGTACTTC
TRBJ1-2	NA	NA	TRBV7-2	15	CASSLAQAGEYGYTF	TGTGCCAGCAGCTTAGCGCAAGCAGGGGAGTATGGCTACACCTTC
TRBJ1-5	NA	NA	TRBV7-8	14	CASSLTGGNQPQHF	TGTGCCAGCAGCTTAACTGGAGGGAATCAGCCCCAGCATTTT
TRBJ1-5	NA	NA	TRBV12-5	17	CASGLISTRVGNQPQHF	TGTGCTAGTGGTTTGATCTCAACTAGGGTGGGCAATCAGCCCCAGCATTTT
TRBJ2-6	NA	once	TRBV7-9	18	CASSLVRGGSSGANVLTF	TGTGCCAGCAGCTTAGTGAGGGGAGGCAGTTCTGGGGCCAACGTCCTGACTTTC
TRBJ2-3	NA	NA	TRBV2	14	CASSAAGITDTQYF	TGTGCCAGCAGTGCGGCGGGGATTACAGATACGCAGTATTTT
TRBJ2-3	TRBD2	NA	TRBV6-1	17	CASSEPRAGGIQDTQYF	TGTGCCAGCAGTGAACCGAGAGCGGGAGGTATCCAGGATACGCAGTATTTT
TRBJ2-1	TRBD2	NA	TRBV28	18	CASSWAGTTRDSYNEQFF	TGTGCCAGCAGTTGGGCCGGGACTACCCGAGACTCCTACAATGAGCAGTTCTTC
TRBJ1-4	NA	NA	TRBV28	19	CASSFSPLIRETTNEKLFF	TGTGCCAGCAGTTTTTCCCCGCTGATAAGAGAGACAACTAATGAAAAACTGTTTTTT
TRBJ2-7	TRBD2	NA	TRBV14	17	CASSQASGLAGSYEQYF	TGTGCCAGCAGCCAAGCGTCCGGACTAGCGGGATCCTACGAGCAGTACTTC
TRBJ2-1	TRBD2	NA	TRBV28	16	CASMSQRESSYNEQFF	TGTGCCAGCATGTCCCAGCGGGAGAGCTCCTACAATGAGCAGTTCTTC
TRBJ2-1	NA	NA	TRBV14	17	CASSQLVPGLTVHEQFF	TGTGCCAGCAGCCAATTGGTCCCGGGATTAACGGTTCATGAGCAGTTCTTC
TRBJ1-5	NA	NA	TRBV30	14	CAWSGRGLNQPQHF	TGTGCCTGGAGTGGAAGGGGACTAAATCAGCCCCAGCATTTT
TRBJ2-7	NA	NA	TRBV10-2	14	CASSTDPGVGEQYF	TGCGCCAGCAGTACAGACCCCGGGGTTGGCGAGCAGTACTTC
TRBJ1-2	NA	NA	TRBV11-2	15	CASSFMDNFNYGYTF	TGTGCCAGCAGCTTCATGGACAACTTTAACTATGGCTACACCTTC
TRBJ2-1	NA	NA	TRBV28	14	CASSLLEGVGEQFF	TGTGCCAGCAGTTTACTTGAGGGCGTGGGTGAGCAGTTCTTC
TRBJ1-2	NA	NA	TRBV30	12	CAWSSDNLGYTF	TGTGCCTGGAGTTCGGACAACTTAGGCTACACCTTC
TRBJ2-3	TRBD2	NA	TRBV10-2	16	CASSEKRGGPADTQYF	TGCGCCAGCAGTGAGAAGCGGGGGGGCCCCGCAGATACGCAGTATTTT
TRBJ1-1	TRBD1	NA	TRBV9	15	CASSPKQGQASEAFF	TGTGCCAGCAGCCCTAAGCAGGGACAGGCATCAGAAGCTTTCTTT
TRBJ1-5	NA	NA	TRBV23-1	16	CASRRQMFYSNQPQHF	TGCGCCAGCAGACGACAGATGTTTTATAGCAATCAGCCCCAGCATTTT
TRBJ1-1	NA	NA	TRBV29-1	11	CSVLYNTEAFF	TGCAGCGTTCTTTATAACACTGAAGCTTTCTTT
TRBJ1-2	NA	NA	TRBV5-1	16	CASSLVKGGTAYGYTF	TGCGCCAGCAGCTTGGTCAAGGGGGGGACGGCCTATGGCTACACCTTC
TRBJ2-5	NA	NA	TRBV7-8	15	CASSLEAGDRETQYF	TGTGCCAGCAGCTTAGAGGCAGGGGATAGGGAGACCCAGTACTTC
TRBJ1-1	NA	once	TRBV28	14	CASNSDGKGTEAFF	TGTGCCAGCAACTCGGACGGGAAGGGCACTGAAGCTTTCTTT
TRBJ1-1	NA	few	TRBV5-6	13	CASSFWGGTEAFF	TGTGCCAGCAGCTTCTGGGGGGGAACTGAAGCTTTCTTT
TRBJ1-1	TRBD1	NA	TRBV19	14	CASSLRQGSTEAFF	TGTGCCAGTAGTCTACGACAGGGGAGCACTGAAGCTTTCTTT
TRBJ1-1	TRBD1	NA	TRBV29-1	11	CSLYRGTEAFF	TGCAGCCTTTACAGGGGCACTGAAGCTTTCTTT
TRBJ1-1	NA	NA	TRBV21-1	12	CASRGRLTEAFF	TGTGCCAGCCGCGGTCGACTAACTGAAGCTTTCTTT
TRBJ1-2	NA	NA	TRBV9	14	CASSLSGTNYGYTF	TGTGCCAGCAGCCTCAGCGGTACTAACTATGGCTACACCTTC
TRBJ1-1	TRBD1	NA	TRBV25-1	12	CASRDPGQWAFF	TGTGCCAGCAGAGACCCGGGACAGTGGGCTTTCTTT
TRBJ1-4	TRBD1	NA	TRBV11-2	16	CASSLELRGEGEKLFF	TGTGCCAGCAGCTTAGAGCTCAGGGGGGAAGGTGAAAAACTGTTTTTT
TRBJ1-1	NA	NA	TRBV12-5	18	CASGLALDSRRMNTEAFF	TGTGCTAGTGGTTTGGCCTTGGACAGTAGACGTATGAACACTGAAGCTTTCTTT
TRBJ2-1	NA	NA	TRBV4-1	16	CASSQVQGRNYNEQFF	TGCGCCAGCAGCCAAGTACAGGGGAGGAACTACAATGAGCAGTTCTTC
TRBJ2-3	TRBD2	NA	TRBV4-1	16	CASSQEGGDDTDTQYF	TGCGCCAGCAGCCAAGAGGGGGGGGACGACACAGATACGCAGTATTTT
TRBJ1-2	TRBD1	NA	TRBV5-4	16	CASSWGWYRGDYGYTF	TGTGCCAGCAGCTGGGGCTGGTACAGGGGTGACTATGGCTACACCTTC
TRBJ2-7	TRBD2	NA	TRBV29-1	14	CSASTGTSGGEQYF	TGCAGCGCTAGCACCGGGACTAGCGGGGGCGAGCAGTACTTC
TRBJ2-3	NA	NA	TRBV5-1	16	CASSLAGGGARDTQYF	TGCGCCAGCAGCTTGGCCGGCGGGGGCGCTCGAGATACGCAGTATTTT
TRBJ2-3	NA	NA	TRBV13	17	CARYKLWWGVRTDTQYF	TGTGCCAGATATAAACTATGGTGGGGGGTGCGCACAGATACGCAGTATTTT
TRBJ2-7	NA	NA	TRBV11-2	12	CASSLGVRDLRF	TGTGCCAGCAGCTTGGGAGTCCGGGACTTGCGCTTC
TRBJ2-1	NA	NA	TRBV28	15	CASSSAGGAVNEQFF	TGTGCCAGCAGTTCCGCTGGGGGGGCGGTCAATGAGCAGTTCTTC
TRBJ2-1	TRBD2	NA	TRBV6-1	14	CATGTSGNYNEQFF	TGTGCCACCGGGACTAGCGGGAACTACAATGAGCAGTTCTTC
TRBJ2-3	NA	NA	TRBV2	16	CASSPPLGGGTDTQYF	TGTGCCAGCAGTCCCCCTTTGGGGGGAGGCACAGATACGCAGTATTTT
TRBJ2-1	TRBD2	NA	TRBV19	15	CASSPGTSGYNEQFF	TGTGCCAGTAGCCCAGGGACTAGCGGATACAATGAGCAGTTCTTC
TRBJ2-5	TRBD2	NA	TRBV27	15	CASSRRGLAGETQYF	TGTGCCAGCAGCCGAAGGGGACTAGCGGGAGAGACCCAGTACTTC
TRBJ2-7	TRBD2	few	TRBV5-4	13	CASSSNSGDEQYF	TGTGCCAGCAGCTCAAATAGCGGGGACGAGCAGTACTTC
TRBJ1-2	NA	NA	TRBV2	12	CASSTPEGGYTF	TGTGCCAGCAGTACCCCGGAGGGTGGCTACACCTTC
TRBJ2-7	NA	few	TRBV4-2	14	CASSQGRDLGEQYF	TGTGCCAGCAGCCAAGGGAGGGATTTGGGCGAGCAGTACTTC
TRBJ1-1	NA	NA	TRBV19	14	CASSISYMNTEAFF	TGTGCCAGTAGTATTAGCTACATGAACACTGAAGCTTTCTTT
TRBJ2-2	NA	NA	TRBV5-1	11	CASSFSGELFF	TGCGCCAGCAGCTTTAGCGGGGAGCTGTTTTTT